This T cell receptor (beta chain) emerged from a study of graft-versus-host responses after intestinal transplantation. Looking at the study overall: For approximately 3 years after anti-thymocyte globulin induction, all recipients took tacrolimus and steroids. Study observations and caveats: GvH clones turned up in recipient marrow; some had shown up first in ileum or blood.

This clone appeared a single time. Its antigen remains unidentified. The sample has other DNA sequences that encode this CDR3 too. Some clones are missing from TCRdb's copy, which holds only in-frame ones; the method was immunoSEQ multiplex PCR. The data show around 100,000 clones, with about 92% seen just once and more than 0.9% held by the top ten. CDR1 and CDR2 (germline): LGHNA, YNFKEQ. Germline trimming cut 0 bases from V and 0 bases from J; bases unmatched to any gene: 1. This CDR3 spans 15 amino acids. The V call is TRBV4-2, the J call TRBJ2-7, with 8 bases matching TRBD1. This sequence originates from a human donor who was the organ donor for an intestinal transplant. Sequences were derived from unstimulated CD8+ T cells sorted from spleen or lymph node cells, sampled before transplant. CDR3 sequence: CASSQDQGASYEQYF. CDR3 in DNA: TGTGCCAGCAGCCAAGATCAGGGGGCCTCCTACGAGCAGTACTTC.